This T cell receptor (beta chain) was observed in a study of identical twins. Regarding the study as a whole: With monozygotic twins, out-of-frame TCR alpha sharing exceeded what models estimated. Invariant MAIT and iNKT cells may have partly biased zero-insertion analyses.

CDR1 is MDHEN and CDR2 is SYDVKM in the germline V gene. The germline V and J ends were trimmed by 5 bases and 0 bases, with 14 bases remaining between them. The CDR3 runs 16 residues. This clonotype has more than one count but fewer than ten. Its target is not known. TCRdb re-derived calls from the 5' RACE reads in MiXCR, one entry per CDR3 protein. The sample consists of 1.5 million to 2 million distinct CDR3 sequences, around a third of them appearing once. The receptor was isolated from a newborn girl in good health. This chain uses TRBV28 with TRBJ1-5, with D possibly being TRBD1 (6 bases). The sequencing sample was made of cord blood. CDR3: CASSQTGIRSNQPQHF. Here the CDR3 DNA reads TGTGCCAGCAGTCAAACAGGGATACGTAGCAATCAGCCCCAGCATTTT.